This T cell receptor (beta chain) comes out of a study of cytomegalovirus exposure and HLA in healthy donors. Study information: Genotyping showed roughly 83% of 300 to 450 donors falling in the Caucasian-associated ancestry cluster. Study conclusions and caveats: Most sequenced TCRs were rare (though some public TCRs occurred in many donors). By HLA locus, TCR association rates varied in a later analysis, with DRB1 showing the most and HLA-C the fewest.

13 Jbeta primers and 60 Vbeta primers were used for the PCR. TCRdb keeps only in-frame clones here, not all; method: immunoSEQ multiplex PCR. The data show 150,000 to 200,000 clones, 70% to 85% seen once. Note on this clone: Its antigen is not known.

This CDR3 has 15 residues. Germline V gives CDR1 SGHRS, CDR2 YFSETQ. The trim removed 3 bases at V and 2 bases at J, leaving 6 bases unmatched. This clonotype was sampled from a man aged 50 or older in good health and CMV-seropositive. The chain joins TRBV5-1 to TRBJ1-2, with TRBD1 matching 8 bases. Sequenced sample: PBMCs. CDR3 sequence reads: CASSSDRGGNYGYTF. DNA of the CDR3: TGCGCCAGCAGCTCCGACAGGGGTGGAAACTATGGCTACACCTTC. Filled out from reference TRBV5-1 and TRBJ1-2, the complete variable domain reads KAGVTQTPRYLIKTRGQQVTLSCSPISGHRSVSWYQQTPGQGLQFLFEYFSETQRNKGNFPGRFSGRQFSNSRSEMNVSTLELGDSALYLCASSSDRGGNYGYTFGSGTRLTVV.